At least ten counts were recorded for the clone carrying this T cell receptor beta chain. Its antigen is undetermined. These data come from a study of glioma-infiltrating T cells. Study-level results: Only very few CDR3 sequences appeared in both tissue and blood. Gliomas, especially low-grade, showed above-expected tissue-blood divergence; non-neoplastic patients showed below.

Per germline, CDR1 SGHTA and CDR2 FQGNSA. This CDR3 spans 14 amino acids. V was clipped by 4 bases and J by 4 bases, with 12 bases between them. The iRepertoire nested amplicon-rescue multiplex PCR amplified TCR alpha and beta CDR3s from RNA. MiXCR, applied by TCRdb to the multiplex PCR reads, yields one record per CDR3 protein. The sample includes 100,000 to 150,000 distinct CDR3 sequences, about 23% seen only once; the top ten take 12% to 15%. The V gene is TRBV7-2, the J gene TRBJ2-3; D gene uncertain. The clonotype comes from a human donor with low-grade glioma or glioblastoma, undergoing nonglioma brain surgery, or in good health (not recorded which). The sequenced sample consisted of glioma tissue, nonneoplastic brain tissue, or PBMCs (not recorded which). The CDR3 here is CASSSVYGADTQYF. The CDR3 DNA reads TGTGCCAGCAGCTCCGTTTATGGAGCAGATACGCAGTATTTT.